The 10 T cell receptor beta chains presented below share a single source sample, sequenced in a study of OX40 agonist ivuxolimab in advanced cancers. Produced via immunoSEQ multiplex PCR; TCRdb's table is partial and in-frame only. The sample carries over 95,000 clones, about 90% recorded once. Here the sequenced sample was CD4+ or CD8+ T cells sorted from blood, taken in a trial of the OX40 agonist ivuxolimab. The receptors shown here come from an adult with an advanced solid tumor such as melanoma, head and neck, liver or kidney cancer.

The chain employs TRBV6-5 and TRBJ2-3; D not certain. Germline values: CDR1 MNHEY, CDR2 SVGAGI. This CDR3 comprises 15 residues. The V and J ends lost 0 bases and 2 bases respectively, with 9 bases between them. The CDR3 loop is CASSYSDASTDTQYF. In DNA form, the CDR3 reads TGTGCCAGCAGTTACTCGGACGCATCCACAGATACGCAGTATTTT.

The chain has TRBV7-2 and TRBJ1-2; 7 bases agree with TRBD1. V shed 3 bases and J 10 bases; nucleotides not matched to a gene: 14. Germline assignment: CDR1 SGHTA and CDR2 FQGNSA. CDR3 length: 15 residues. This chain's CDR3 is CASSLSGTVIRVYTF. DNA of the CDR3: TGTGCCAGCAGCTTGTCCGGGACAGTGATTAGGGTCTACACCTTC.

The chain recombines TRBV18 with TRBJ1-1; no definite D call. Trimming pared 3 bases from V and 1 base from J, leaving 9 bases between. Germline loops: CDR1 KGHSH, CDR2 LQKENI. The CDR3 totals 14 residues. CDR3: CASSPRAANTEAFF. CDR3 in DNA: TGTGCCAGCTCACCGCGAGCAGCGAACACTGAAGCTTTCTTT.

This chain joins TRBV7-3 and TRBJ2-1; D call uncertain. The V gene lost 2 bases and the J gene lost 5 bases, with 10 bases spanning the gap. Per germline, CDR1 SGHTA and CDR2 FQGTGA. The CDR3 covers 14 residues. The CDR3 protein is CASSLGDINNEQFF. CDR3 coding DNA: TGTGCCAGCAGCTTAGGCGACATAAACAATGAGCAGTTCTTC. The full variable domain, in which reference TRBV7-3 and TRBJ2-1 provide the parts outside the CDR3, is GAGVSQTPSNKVTEKGKYVELRCDPISGHTALYWYRQSLGQGPEFLIYFQGTGAADDSGLPNDRFFAVRPEGSVSTLKIQRTERGDSAVYLCASSLGDINNEQFFGPGTRLTVL.

The chain uses TRBV6-1 and TRBJ1-3, with a tentative D call TRBD1 (5 bases). Germline CDR1 is MNHNS and CDR2 is SASEGT. CDR3 length equals 16 residues. V was cut by 0 bases and J by 4 bases, with 13 bases left in between. This chain's CDR3 is CASSEAGLGGGNTIYF. The CDR3 DNA is TGTGCCAGCAGTGAAGCGGGATTGGGGGGAGGAAACACCATATATTTT.

This chain connects TRBV9 to TRBJ2-1; no reliable D call. The CDR3 has 12 residues. Germline values: CDR1 SGDLS, CDR2 YYNGEE. Trimming pared 7 bases from V and 7 bases from J, leaving 12 bases between. CDR3: CASSAGVNEQFF. CDR3 nucleotide sequence: TGTGCCAGCTCAGCAGGTGTTAATGAGCAGTTCTTC.

This chain joins TRBV11-3 and TRBJ2-7; 7 bases align to TRBD1. V shed 5 bases and J 12 bases; nucleotides not matched to a gene: 13. The CDR3 loop spans 13 amino acids. Germline V gene data show CDR1 as SGHNT and CDR2 as YENEEA. The CDR3: CASSLGQASRLYF. CDR3 nucleotide sequence: TGTGCCAGCAGCCTCGGACAGGCGTCTCGGTTGTACTTC. Together with reference TRBV11-3 and TRBJ2-7, the CDR3 gives the full variable domain: EAGVVQSPRYKIIEKKQPVAFWCNPISGHNTLYWYLQNLGQGPELLIRYENEEAVDDSQLPKDRFSAERLKGVDSTLKIQPAELGDSAVYLCASSLGQASRLYFGPGTRLTVT.

The chain recombines TRBV30 with TRBJ1-2; D is unclear. The CDR3 length is 11 residues. The V end was cut by 0 bases, the J end by 8 bases, with 7 bases between. CDR1 GTSNPN and CDR2 SVGIG come from the germline V gene (reference sequence). CDR3 bases: TGTGCCTGGAGTGTAGCTGCGGGCTACACCTTC. It encodes CAWSVAAGYTF.

The chain recombines TRBV7-2 with TRBJ1-3; possible D gene TRBD1, 5 bases. V was pared by 6 bases and J by 0 bases, with 12 bases between. Per the germline V gene, CDR1 is SGHTA and CDR2 is FQGNSA. The CDR3 length is 15 residues. The CDR3 DNA is TGTGCCAGCAGTTCAGACAGCGCCTCTGGAAACACCATATATTTT. Translation: CASSSDSASGNTIYF.

The V gene is TRBV5-8, the J gene TRBJ2-3, with 8 bases identical to TRBD2. This CDR3 is 14 amino acids long. V was clipped by 4 bases and J by 3 bases; unmatched bases: 4. Germline CDR1 and CDR2: SGHTS and YDEGEE. CDR3 bases: TGTGCCAGCAGCCCGGGACTAGGAACAGATACGCAGTATTTT. It specifies CASSPGLGTDTQYF.